These 6 T cell receptor beta chains were all obtained from the same sample, sequenced in a study of T cell repertoires in cytomegalovirus infection. The antigens these receptors bind are not known. TCRdb re-analysed the reads in MiXCR, keeping a single row per CDR3 protein. Found here are about 69,000 distinct CDR3 sequences, 25% to 30% of them singletons; the top ten hold 45% to 65%. Sequences were derived from CD8+ T cells from cultured PBMCs, sampled from culture after CMV antigen stimulation. These receptors came from a human donor in good health (CMV status not recorded). Some clones in this sample may be carry-over from other donors' samples.

To note about this clonotype: One end of the junction varies from germline; a read error may be responsible. The rearrangement joins TRBV27 to TRBJ2-6, with D perhaps TRBD1 (6 bases). CDR3 length equals 18 residues. In germline, CDR1 is MNHEY, CDR2 SMNVEV (reference sequence). CDR3 protein: CASSSVWTDSSGANVLTF. In DNA, the CDR3 is TGTGCCAGCAGTTCGGTGTGGACAGACAGCTCTGGGGCTAACGTCCTGACTTTC. The full variable domain, rest sourced from reference TRBV27 and TRBJ2-6, is EAQVTQNPRYLITVTGKKLTVTCSQNMNHEYMSWYRQDPGLGLRQIYYSMNVEVTDKGDVPEGYKVSRKEKRNFPLILESPSPNQTSLYFCASSSVWTDSSGANVLTFGAGSRLTVL.

This clonotype was seen only a few times. V usage is TRBV5-4 and J usage is TRBJ2-7; D not resolved. The CDR3 sequence is 15 residues long. Trimming removed 2 bases from V and 0 bases from J, with 12 bases in between. Germline lookup yields CDR1 SGHNT and CDR2 YYREEE (reference sequence). In nucleotides, the CDR3 is TGTGCCAGCAGCTTTTGGCAGGAGAGCTCCTACGAGCAGTACTTC. Amino acids: CASSFWQESSYEQYF.

This clonotype came up a few times. This chain links TRBV4-3 with TRBJ2-6; 8 bases are shared with TRBD1. J lost 0 bases, V lost 2 bases, and 0 bases had no gene match. This CDR3 region has 16 residues. Germline V lookup: CDR1 LGHNA, CDR2 YSLEER. The DNA for the CDR3 is TGCGCCAGCAGCCAAACAGGGGGCTCTGGGGCCAACGTCCTGACTTTC. It is translated as CASSQTGGSGANVLTF.

This clonotype was counted once. The chain has TRBV7-9 and TRBJ1-1; D is unresolved. Germline CDR1 and CDR2: SEHNR and FQNEAQ (reference sequence). This CDR3 is built from 12 residues. The V gene lost 8 bases and the J gene lost 6 bases, with 13 bases spanning the gap. CDR3 nucleotides: TGTGCCAGCTGTTTTACAACCTCTGAAGCTTTCTTT. Residues: CASCFTTSEAFF.

This clonotype was observed at least ten times. The chain uses TRBV15 and TRBJ1-5, with a possible D match to TRBD1 (6 bases). Trimming stripped 0 bases from V and 7 bases from J, with 10 bases between. The CDR3 covers 14 residues. CDR1 and CDR2 from the germline V gene are LNHNV and YYDKDF (reference sequence). Here the CDR3 DNA reads TGTGCCACCAGCAGAGAGGGGGGCTTCCAGCCCCAGCATTTT. Translated, it gives CATSREGGFQPQHF. The full variable domain, with the rest looked up from reference TRBV15 and TRBJ1-5, is DAMVIQNPRYQVTQFGKPVTLSCSQTLNHNVMYWYQQKSSQAPKLLFHYYDKDFNNEADTPDNFQSRRPNTSFCFLDIRSPGLGDTAMYLCATSREGGFQPQHFGDGTRLSIL.

The chain employs TRBV19 and TRBJ2-7; 10 nucleotides match TRBD2. V lost 5 bases and J lost 3; bases outside the gene matches: 10. Germline V gives CDR1 LNHDA, CDR2 SQIVND (reference sequence). The CDR3 extends over 16 amino acids. Written as DNA, the CDR3 is TGTGCCAGTAGTTGGAGCCTAGCGGGGGATCTCTACGAGCAGTACTTC. Residues: CASSWSLAGDLYEQYF.